The 15 T cell receptor beta chains in this list originate from one sample, sequenced in a study of blood T cells in healthy people across ages. The second PCR ran roughly 6 to 11 cycles with a sample-barcoded 5' primer and J-beta primers. TCRdb re-derived calls from the 5' RACE reads in MiXCR, one entry per CDR3 protein. The sample shows about 1,500,000 distinct CDR3 sequences, 28% of them seen only once. Sample: blood. The source is a woman in her 30s in good health.

The V gene is TRBV20-1, the J gene TRBJ2-7, with 9 bases matching TRBD2. The length of the CDR3 is 13 residues. The germline CDR1 and CDR2 sequences are DFQATT and SNEGSKA (reference sequence). J lost 5 bases, V lost 3 bases, and 5 bases had no gene match. CDR3 region: CSASAGGLDEQYF. CDR3 DNA sequence: TGCAGTGCTAGTGCGGGAGGGCTCGACGAGCAGTACTTC.

The chain has TRBV7-3 and TRBJ2-7; no clear D gene. Germline assignment: CDR1 SGHTA and CDR2 FQGTGA. Trimming shortened V by 4 bases and J by 7 bases, and 23 bases separated the two germline ends. The CDR3 has 16 residues. The DNA for the CDR3 is TGTGCCAGCAGCTCCCTCGGGTTTGTCAATTACAATGAGCAGTACTTC. Residues: CASSSLGFVNYNEQYF.

This clonotype was counted once. This may arise from a read error, as a much more abundant clone is one base away. The rearrangement links TRBV6-1 to TRBJ2-1; 9 bases fit TRBD1. The ends lost 11 bases at V and 8 bases at J; junction bases unmatched: 10. The CDR3 has 13 amino acids. The germline V gene encodes CDR1 MNHNS and CDR2 SASEGT. As DNA, the CDR3 is TGTGCCGGATCTTTGACAGGGGGTTATGAGCAGTTCTTC. This encodes CAGSLTGGYEQFF.

This clonotype has just a few counts. V and J are TRBV15 and TRBJ2-5; TRBD1 or TRBD2 may be the D gene (7 bases each). Looked up from germline, CDR1 is LNHNV and CDR2 is YYDKDF (reference sequence). Trimming removed 1 base at V and 2 bases at J, with 11 bases between. The CDR3 totals 15 residues. This CDR3 reads CATSRGGGQQETQYF. In DNA form, the CDR3 reads TGTGCCACCAGCAGAGGGGGGGGACAGCAAGAGACCCAGTACTTC.

This clonotype was counted ten times or more. V and J are TRBV7-3 and TRBJ2-3; 15 nucleotides align to TRBD2. V was clipped by 5 bases and J by 6 bases; unmatched bases: 3. CDR3 length: 15 residues. The germline V gene has CDR1 SGHTA and CDR2 FQGTGA. The CDR3 sequence: CASSRTSGGADTQYF. The CDR3, as DNA: TGTGCCAGCAGCCGGACTAGCGGGGGGGCGGATACGCAGTATTTT.

This clonotype was observed many times. This chain joins TRBV18 and TRBJ2-6; D call uncertain. V lost 5 bases and J 0 bases, leaving 11 bases between the germline ends. The CDR3 is made up of 16 amino acids. Germline lookup yields CDR1 KGHSH and CDR2 LQKENI. Here the CDR3 reads CASSSTDISGANVLTF. CDR3 nucleotides: TGTGCCAGCTCATCCACCGATATCTCTGGGGCCAACGTCCTGACTTTC.

This clonotype has at least ten counts. The V and J genes are TRBV2 and TRBJ2-5; 8 bases are a match to TRBD1. There are 14 residues in the CDR3. Germline V lookup: CDR1 SNHLY, CDR2 FYNNEI. The V and J ends lost 7 bases and 5 bases, in that order; junction bases with no gene match: 9. The CDR3 DNA reads as TGTGCCAGCACGAGGACAGGGCGTAGGGAGACCCAGTACTTC. It specifies CASTRTGRRETQYF. Filled out from reference TRBV2 and TRBJ2-5, the complete variable domain reads EPEVTQTPSHQVTQMGQEVILRCVPISNHLYFYWYRQILGQKVEFLVSFYNNEISEKSEIFDDQFSVERPDGSNFTLKIRSTKLEDSAMYFCASTRTGRRETQYFGPGTRLLVL.

The chain links TRBV7-2 to TRBJ2-7, with 10 bases that match TRBD2. The junction had 11 bases not matched to a gene; V was cut back by 6 bases and J by 6 bases. This CDR3 spans 15 amino acids. Germline-derived CDR1 and CDR2 are SGHTA and FQGNSA. In DNA, the CDR3 is TGTGCCAGCAGTTCCTCTAGCGGGAGTCGCTGCGAGCAGTACTTC. It encodes CASSSSSGSRCEQYF.

The chain carries TRBV20-1 and TRBJ2-4; a weak D match, TRBD2 (6 bases). The J call is doubtful: the DNA matches TRBJ2-7 better. This CDR3 has 13 amino acids. Germline CDR1 is DFQATT and CDR2 is SNEGSKA (reference sequence). CDR3 in DNA: TGCAGTGCAACTAGGGACTGGGCCTACGAGCAGTACTTC. The encoded protein is CSATRDWAYEQYF.

This clonotype was seen many times. The J gene is TRBJ2-4, the V gene TRBV5-1, with D maybe TRBD1 (5 bases). The CDR3 sequence is 15 residues long. With 4 bases removed from V and 9 bases from J, the gap between germline ends came to 20 bases. Germline V CDR1 and CDR2: SGHRS, YFSETQ. This CDR3 reads CASSPPGLVTPIQYF. The DNA for the CDR3 is TGCGCCAGCAGCCCGCCAGGGCTAGTAACCCCCATTCAGTACTTC.

V is TRBV30 and J is TRBJ2-5; 7 bases are a match to TRBD1. The DNA end lines up better with TRBJ2-7; the J call may be wrong. CDR1 is GTSNPN and CDR2 is SVGIG in the germline V gene (reference sequence). CDR3 length: 12 residues. Written as DNA, the CDR3 is TGTGCCTGGAAGGGACAGCCGTACGAGCAGTACTTC. It yields the protein CAWKGQPYEQYF.

This clonotype has a handful of counts. The gene calls are TRBV2 and TRBJ1-2; maybe TRBD1 (5 bases). V was pared by 6 bases and J by 8 bases, with 16 bases between. CDR1 and CDR2 from the germline V gene are SNHLY and FYNNEI. The CDR3 runs 13 residues. This chain's CDR3 is CASRGTQVGGYTF. The CDR3 nucleotides read TGTGCCAGCAGGGGGACTCAAGTGGGGGGCTACACCTTC.

This clonotype was counted only a few times. This chain links TRBV9 with TRBJ1-1; D gene ambiguous. The CDR3 length is 13 residues. Germline V gene data show CDR1 as SGDLS and CDR2 as YYNGEE. V was shortened by 0 bases and J by 7 bases, with 10 bases between the two germline ends. As DNA, the CDR3 is TGTGCCAGCAGCGTAGCGGCCTCGCATGAAGCTTTCTTT. Amino acid sequence: CASSVAASHEAFF. The entire variable domain, with the rest obtained from reference TRBV9 and TRBJ1-1, is as follows: DSGVTQTPKHLITATGQRVTLRCSPRSGDLSVYWYQQSLDQGLQFLIQYYNGEERAKGNILERFSAQQFPDLHSELNLSSLELGDSALYFCASSVAASHEAFFGQGTRLTVV.

This clonotype was detected once. This chain links TRBV2 with TRBJ2-2, with 8 bases matching TRBD2. Germline-derived CDR1 and CDR2 are SNHLY and FYNNEI. The V and J ends lost 7 bases and 3 bases, in that order; junction bases with no gene match: 13. The CDR3 runs to 17 residues. This chain's CDR3 is CASTLRSGGGDTGELFF. The CDR3 nucleotides are TGTGCCAGCACCCTTAGGAGCGGGGGCGGCGACACCGGGGAGCTGTTTTTT.

This clonotype showed up many times. The chain has TRBV29-1 and TRBJ2-1; 7 bases agree with TRBD2. The V gene end was trimmed by 7 bases and the J gene end by 2 bases; junction bases not matched to a gene: 11. CDR3 length: 15 amino acids. Germline CDR1 and CDR2: SQVTM and ANQGSEA. CDR3 in amino acids: CSACLTSVTYNEQFF. The CDR3 coding sequence is TGCAGCGCTTGCCTTACTAGCGTAACCTACAATGAGCAGTTCTTC.